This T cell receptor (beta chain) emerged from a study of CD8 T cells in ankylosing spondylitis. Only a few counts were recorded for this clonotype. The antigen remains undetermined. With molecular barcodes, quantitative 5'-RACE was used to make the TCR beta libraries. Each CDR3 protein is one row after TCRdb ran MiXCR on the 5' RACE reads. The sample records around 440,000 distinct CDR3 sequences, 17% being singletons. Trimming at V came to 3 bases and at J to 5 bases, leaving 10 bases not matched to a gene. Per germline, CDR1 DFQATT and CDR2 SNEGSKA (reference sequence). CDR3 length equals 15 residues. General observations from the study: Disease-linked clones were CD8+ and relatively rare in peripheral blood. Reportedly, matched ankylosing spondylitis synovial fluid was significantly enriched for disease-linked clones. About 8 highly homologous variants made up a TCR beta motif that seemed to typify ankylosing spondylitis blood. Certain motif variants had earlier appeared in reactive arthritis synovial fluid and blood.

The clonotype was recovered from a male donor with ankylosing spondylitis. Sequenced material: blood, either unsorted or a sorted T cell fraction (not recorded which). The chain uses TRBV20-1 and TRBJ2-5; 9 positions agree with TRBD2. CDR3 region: CSARKGTSQPETQYF. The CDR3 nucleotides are TGCAGTGCTAGGAAAGGGACTAGCCAACCGGAGACCCAGTACTTC.